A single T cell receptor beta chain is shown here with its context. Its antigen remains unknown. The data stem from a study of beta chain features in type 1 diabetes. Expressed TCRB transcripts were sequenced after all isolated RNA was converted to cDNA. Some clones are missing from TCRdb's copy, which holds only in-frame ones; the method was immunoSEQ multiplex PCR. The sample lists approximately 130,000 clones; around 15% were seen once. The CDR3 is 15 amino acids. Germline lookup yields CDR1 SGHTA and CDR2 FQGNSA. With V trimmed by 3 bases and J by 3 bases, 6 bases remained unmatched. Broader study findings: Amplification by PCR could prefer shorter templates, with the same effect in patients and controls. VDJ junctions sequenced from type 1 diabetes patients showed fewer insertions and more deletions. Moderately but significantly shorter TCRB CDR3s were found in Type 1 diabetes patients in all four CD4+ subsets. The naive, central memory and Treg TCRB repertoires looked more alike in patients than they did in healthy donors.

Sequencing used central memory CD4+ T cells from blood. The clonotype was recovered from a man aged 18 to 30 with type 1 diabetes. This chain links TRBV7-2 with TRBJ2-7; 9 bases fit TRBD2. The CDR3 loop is CASSLGLASYYEQYF. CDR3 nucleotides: TGTGCCAGCAGCTTGGGACTAGCCTCATACTACGAGCAGTACTTC.